A single sample is the source of the 7 T cell receptor beta chains below, sequenced in a study of blood T cell repertoires in COVID-19. TCRdb keeps only in-frame clones here, not all; method: immunoSEQ multiplex PCR. Of roughly 250,000 clones listed, about 76% are singletons. The specimen was peripheral blood. The source of these receptors is a woman aged 55-70 years with active or convalescent COVID-19.

The chain combines TRBV27 with TRBJ1-5, with D perhaps matching TRBD1 (5 bases). CDR1 is MNHEY and CDR2 is SMNVEV in the germline V gene (reference sequence). The CDR3 extends over 15 amino acids. V gave up 0 bases and J gave up 5 bases, with 11 bases separating them. CDR3 nucleotides: TGTGCCAGCAGTTTATCGGCGGGGCTCGATCAGCCCCAGCATTTT. This gives the protein CASSLSAGLDQPQHF.

This sequence joins TRBV19 and TRBJ1-1; TRBD1 might be the D (6 bases). Germline CDR1 reads LNHDA; CDR2 reads SQIVND (reference sequence). Trimming shortened V by 10 bases and J by 0 bases, and 18 bases separated the two germline ends. The CDR3 runs 15 residues. The CDR3, as DNA: TGTGCCACCGGGAACCGGGACAAGTTGAACACTGAAGCTTTCTTT. It codes for CATGNRDKLNTEAFF.

The genes are TRBV19 and TRBJ2-2, with 12 bases that match TRBD2. This CDR3 has 19 amino acids. V lost 6 bases and J lost 1; bases outside the gene matches: 12. Germline lookup yields CDR1 LNHDA and CDR2 SQIVND (reference sequence). The CDR3 reads CASRAMILAGGLNTGELFF. The CDR3, as DNA: TGTGCCAGTAGGGCTATGATACTAGCGGGGGGTCTGAACACCGGGGAGCTGTTTTTT.

V is TRBV2 and J is TRBJ1-2; D unclear. CDR3 size: 16 residues. Germline CDR1 is SNHLY and CDR2 is FYNNEI. V was cut by 2 bases and J by 10 bases, with 23 bases left in between. The CDR3 spells CASSEWAQSLGKAYTF. The CDR3, as DNA: TGTGCCAGCAGTGAATGGGCACAGTCTCTCGGTAAAGCCTACACCTTC.

This rearrangement joins TRBV24-1 to TRBJ1-5; D may be TRBD1 (5 bases). The V end lost 1 base, the J end lost 6 bases, and 15 bases lay between the germline ends. Per the germline V gene, CDR1 is KGHDR and CDR2 is SFDVKD. The CDR3 extends over 16 amino acids. The CDR3 coding sequence is TGTGCCACCAGTGATTTCTCTGGGGCGCGCGGTCAGCCCCAGCATTTT. It is translated as CATSDFSGARGQPQHF.

This clone turned up a few times. This chain uses TRBV6-5 with TRBJ1-5, with D maybe TRBD1 (5 bases). CDR1 is MNHEY and CDR2 is SVGAGI in the germline V gene. V was trimmed by 3 bases and J by 7 bases, leaving 10 bases between them. The CDR3 sequence is 13 residues long. The CDR3 DNA sequence: TGTGCCAGCAGTTATGGGGGGGGACAGCCCCAGCATTTT. Its protein product is CASSYGGGQPQHF.

The V call is TRBV7-6, the J call TRBJ1-6, with no clear D. There are 15 residues in the CDR3. The germline CDR1 and CDR2 sequences are SGHVS and FNYEAQ. V was clipped by 6 bases and J by 10 bases, with 19 bases between them. In DNA, the CDR3 is TGTGCCAGCAGGATCCGGGGTGAGTGTCGATCACCCCTCCACTTT. Amino acids: CASRIRGECRSPLHF.